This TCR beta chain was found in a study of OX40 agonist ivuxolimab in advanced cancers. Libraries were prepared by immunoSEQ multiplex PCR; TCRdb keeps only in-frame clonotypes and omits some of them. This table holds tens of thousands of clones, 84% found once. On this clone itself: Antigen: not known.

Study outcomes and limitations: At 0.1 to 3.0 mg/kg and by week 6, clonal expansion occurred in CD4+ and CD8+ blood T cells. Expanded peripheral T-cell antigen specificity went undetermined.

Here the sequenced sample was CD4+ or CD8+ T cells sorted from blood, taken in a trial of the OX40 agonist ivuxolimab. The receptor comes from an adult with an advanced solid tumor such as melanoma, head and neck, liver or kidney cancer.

The CDR3 reads CASSPGTANTEAFF. CDR3 DNA: TGTGCCAGCAGTCCTGGGACAGCGAACACTGAAGCTTTCTTT. The chain recombines TRBV25-1 with TRBJ1-1; 7 bases agree with TRBD1. The V and J ends lost 5 bases and 1 base, in that order; junction bases with no gene match: 4. Germline CDR1 reads MGHDK; CDR2 reads SYGVNS. CDR3 length: 14 amino acids.